A selection of T cell receptor beta chains follows, all from one sample in a study of blood T cell repertoires in COVID-19. Some clones are missing from TCRdb's copy, which holds only in-frame ones; the method was immunoSEQ multiplex PCR. The table records some 270,000 clones, about 85% of them present only once. Source material: PBMCs or T cells enriched from blood (not recorded which). Receptors were obtained from a woman in her forties or fifties who had been exposed to COVID-19. The CDR3 runs from the conserved cysteine through the conserved F or W. Each record gives: D gene, V gene, clone size, J gene, CDR3 DNA, CDR3 protein. D genes are given only for firm matches. Size tells how often a clone was seen (once, few, many) or the class of an expanded clone, and some rows leave it out.

>TRBD1|TRBV7-6|NA|TRBJ2-2
TGTGCCAGCAGCCCTACGACAGGGGGGACCGGGGAGCTGTTTTTT
CASSPTTGGTGELFF
>NA|TRBV19|NA|TRBJ1-4
TGTGCCAGTACCCTCCAGGGTGGAACTAATGAAAAACTGTTTTTT
CASTLQGGTNEKLFF
>NA|TRBV5-1|NA|TRBJ2-3
TGCGCCAGCAGCTTACTAGATACGCAGTATTTT
CASSLLDTQYF
>NA|TRBV29-1|NA|TRBJ1-2
TGCAGCGCCACCTTTGGAGGCACGGGCTACACCTTC
CSATFGGTGYTF
>TRBD1|TRBV5-1|NA|TRBJ2-2
TGCGCCAGCAGCTTGGACTGGGACAGTCCCTGGGACACCGGGGAGCTGTTTTTT
CASSLDWDSPWDTGELFF
>TRBD1|TRBV5-4|NA|TRBJ1-1
TGTGCCAGCAGCGCCCAGGGGGGTGAAGCTTTCTTT
CASSAQGGEAFF
>NA|TRBV7-2|NA|TRBJ1-3
TGTGCCAGCAGCGCTGTACAGGGAAGGTCTGGAAACACCATATATTTT
CASSAVQGRSGNTIYF
>TRBD1|TRBV7-2|once|TRBJ1-3
TGTGCCAGCAGCTTGGTCCTCGCAGGGGGCCAAGGGAACACCATATATTTT
CASSLVLAGGQGNTIYF
>NA|TRBV5-6|few|TRBJ1-2
TGTGCCAGCAGCTTGCCACAGGTCCCCGTCGGCTACACCTTC
CASSLPQVPVGYTF
>TRBD2|TRBV5-4|NA|TRBJ2-7
TGTGCCAGCAGCACCGGGGGGGTTGGGGAGCAGTACTTC
CASSTGGVGEQYF
>TRBD2|TRBV19|NA|TRBJ2-2
TGTGCCAGTAGTATAGAATTCGCTAGCGGGTACACCGGGGAGCTGTTTTTT
CASSIEFASGYTGELFF
>NA|TRBV3-1/TRBV3-2|NA|TRBJ2-3
TGTGCCAGCAGCCAAGCTGGACGGGGAGATACGCAGTATTTT
CASSQAGRGDTQYF
>NA|TRBV18|NA|TRBJ1-1
TGTGCCAGCTCACCACGGCCTAACACTGAAGCTTTCTTT
CASSPRPNTEAFF
>TRBD1|TRBV15|NA|TRBJ1-1
TGTGCCACCTCGACAGGGGAGGTCACTGAAGCTTTCTTT
CATSTGEVTEAFF
>TRBD2|TRBV6-2/TRBV6-3|NA|TRBJ2-7
TGTGCCAGCAGTTCCGGGACTACTACCTCCTACGAGCAGTACTTC
CASSSGTTTSYEQYF
>NA|TRBV7-2|NA|TRBJ1-1
TGTGCCAGCAGCTTAAAGAGCACTGAAGCTTTCTTT
CASSLKSTEAFF
>TRBD2|TRBV9|few|TRBJ2-5
TGTGCCAGCAGCGTAGTGGAAGCGGGGGTGGAGACCCAGTACTTC
CASSVVEAGVETQYF
>TRBD1|TRBV29-1|NA|TRBJ1-6
TGCAGCGTTCAACAGGGGAATAATTCACCCCTCCACTTT
CSVQQGNNSPLHF
>TRBD1|TRBV12-3/TRBV12-4|NA|TRBJ1-2
TGTGCCAGCAGTGCGGGACAGCTGCCCGTCTTC
CASSAGQLPVF
>TRBD1|TRBV2|NA|TRBJ2-2
TGTGCCAGCAGGGGGGACAGGAACACCGGGGAGCTGTTTTTT
CASRGDRNTGELFF
>NA|TRBV28|NA|TRBJ1-1
TGTGCCAGCAGTTTTAGTAGCTCTGAAGCTTTCTTT
CASSFSSSEAFF
>TRBD1|TRBV10-1|NA|TRBJ2-7
TGCGCCAGCAGTGAGGACGGGACAGCCTCCTACGAGCAGTACTTC
CASSEDGTASYEQYF
>TRBD1|TRBV24-1|once|TRBJ2-3
TGTGCCACCAGTGACCCGGGACAGAGAAGCACAGATACGCAGTATTTT
CATSDPGQRSTDTQYF
>NA|TRBV7-2|few|TRBJ2-7
TGTGCCAGCAGCTTAGGGATGCGGGGAAGCTCCTACGAGCAGTACTTC
CASSLGMRGSSYEQYF
>TRBD1|TRBV27|NA|TRBJ1-6
TGTGCCAGCAGTGGACAGGGGACCTCACCCCTCCACTTT
CASSGQGTSPLHF
>TRBD1|TRBV7-9|NA|TRBJ1-2
TGTGCCAGCAGCTTGCCGGGACAGGGCTATGGCTACACCTTC
CASSLPGQGYGYTF
>TRBD1|TRBV27|NA|TRBJ2-7
TGTGCCAGCAGTGAGGTACAGGGGGCCTACGAGCAGTACTTC
CASSEVQGAYEQYF